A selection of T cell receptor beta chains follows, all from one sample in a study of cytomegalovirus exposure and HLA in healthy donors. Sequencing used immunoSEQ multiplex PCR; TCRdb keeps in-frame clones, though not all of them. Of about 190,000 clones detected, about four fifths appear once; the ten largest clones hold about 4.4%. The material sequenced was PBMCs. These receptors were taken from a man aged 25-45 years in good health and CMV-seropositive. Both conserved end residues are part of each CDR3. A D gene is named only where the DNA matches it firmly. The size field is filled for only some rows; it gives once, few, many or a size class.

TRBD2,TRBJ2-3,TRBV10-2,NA,TGCGCCAGCAGTGAGCCCCACTTCTTGCTAGCGGGAGGGAAAGATACGCAGTATTTT,CASSEPHFLLAGGKDTQYF
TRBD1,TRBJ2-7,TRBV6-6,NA,TGTGCCAGCACCTACGGGGGGACAGGGAACCACGAGCAGTACTTC,CASTYGGTGNHEQYF
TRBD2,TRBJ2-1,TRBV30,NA,TGTGCCTGGACCCCCCCAATTCGCGGGAGAGGAGGACTCTACAATGAGCAGTTCTTC,CAWTPPIRGRGGLYNEQFF
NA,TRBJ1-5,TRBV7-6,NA,TGTGCCAGCAGCTCTACCCCCGGGACAATTGATCAGCCCCAGCATTTT,CASSSTPGTIDQPQHF
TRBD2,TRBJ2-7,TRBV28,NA,TGTGCCAGCAGTTTAACCGGGACTAGCGGGATTTACGAGCAGTACTTC,CASSLTGTSGIYEQYF
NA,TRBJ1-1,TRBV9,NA,TGTGCCAGCAGCATCGGGGGAAACACTGAAGCTTTCTTT,CASSIGGNTEAFF
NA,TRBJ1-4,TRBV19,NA,TGTGCCAGTAGCCCGGGTCTCCGGGAAGAAAAACTGTTTTTT,CASSPGLREEKLFF
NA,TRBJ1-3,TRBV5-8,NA,TGTGCCAGCAGCTTAGGGGGAGCCTCTGGAAACACCATATATTTT,CASSLGGASGNTIYF
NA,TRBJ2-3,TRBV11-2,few,TGTGCCAGCAGCTTAGGGGCTGGAGATACGCAGTATTTT,CASSLGAGDTQYF
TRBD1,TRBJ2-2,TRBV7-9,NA,TGTGCCAGCAGCTTAGCGGGACAGGGCAGGAGCGGGGAGCTGTTTTTT,CASSLAGQGRSGELFF
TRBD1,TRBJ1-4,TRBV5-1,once,TGCGCCAGCAGCTGGGGGACAGGGAGTGAAAAACTGTTTTTT,CASSWGTGSEKLFF
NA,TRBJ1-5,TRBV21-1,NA,TGTGCCAGCAGCAAAGGGGATAGGGGTTGCAATCAGCCCCAGCATTTT,CASSKGDRGCNQPQHF
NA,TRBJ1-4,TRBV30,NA,TGTGCCTGGAGCTGGACAGCTAATGAAAAACTGTTTTTT,CAWSWTANEKLFF
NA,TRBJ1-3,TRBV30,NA,TGTGCCTGGAGTGTCCTACGGACCTTCGGGGATGACACTGGAAACACCATATATTTT,CAWSVLRTFGDDTGNTIYF
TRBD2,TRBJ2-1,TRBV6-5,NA,TGTGCCAGTCGAGAGCGGGGGTCCTACAATGAGCAGTTCTTC,CASRERGSYNEQFF
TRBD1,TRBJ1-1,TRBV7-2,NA,TGTGCCAGCAGCTCACAGGGGGCTTACACTGAAGCTTTCTTT,CASSSQGAYTEAFF